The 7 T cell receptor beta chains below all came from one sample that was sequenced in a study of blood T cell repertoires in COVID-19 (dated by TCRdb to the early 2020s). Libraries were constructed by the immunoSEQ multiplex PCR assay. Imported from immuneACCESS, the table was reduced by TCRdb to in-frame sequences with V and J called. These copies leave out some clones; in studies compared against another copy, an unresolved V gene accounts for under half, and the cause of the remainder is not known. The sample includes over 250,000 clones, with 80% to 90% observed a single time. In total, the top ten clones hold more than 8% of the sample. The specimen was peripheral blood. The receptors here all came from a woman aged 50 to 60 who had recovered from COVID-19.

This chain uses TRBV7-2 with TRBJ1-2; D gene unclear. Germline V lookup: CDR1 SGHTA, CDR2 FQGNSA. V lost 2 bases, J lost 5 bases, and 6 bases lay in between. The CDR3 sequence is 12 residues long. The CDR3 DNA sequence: TGTGCCAGCAGCTTACAGGATTATGGCTACACCTTC. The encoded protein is CASSLQDYGYTF.

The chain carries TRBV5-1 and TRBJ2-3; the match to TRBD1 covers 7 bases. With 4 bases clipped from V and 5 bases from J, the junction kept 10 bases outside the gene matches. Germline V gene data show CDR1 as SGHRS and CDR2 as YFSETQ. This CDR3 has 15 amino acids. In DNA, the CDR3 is TGCGCCAGCAGCCCCACCGGTTACAGGGGAGATACGCAGTATTTT. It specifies CASSPTGYRGDTQYF.

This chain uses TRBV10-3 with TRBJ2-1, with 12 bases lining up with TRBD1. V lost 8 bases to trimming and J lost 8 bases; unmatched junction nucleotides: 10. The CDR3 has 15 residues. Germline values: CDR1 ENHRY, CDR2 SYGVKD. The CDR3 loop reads CAIDTGTGGRYEQFF. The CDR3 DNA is TGTGCCATCGACACCGGGACAGGGGGCAGGTATGAGCAGTTCTTC.

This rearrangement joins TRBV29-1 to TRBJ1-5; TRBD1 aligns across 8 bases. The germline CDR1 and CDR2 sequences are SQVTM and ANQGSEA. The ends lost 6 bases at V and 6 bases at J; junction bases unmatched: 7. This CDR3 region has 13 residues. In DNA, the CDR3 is TGCAGCGTGTGGACAGGGTCGTCTCAGCCCCAGCATTTT. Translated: CSVWTGSSQPQHF.

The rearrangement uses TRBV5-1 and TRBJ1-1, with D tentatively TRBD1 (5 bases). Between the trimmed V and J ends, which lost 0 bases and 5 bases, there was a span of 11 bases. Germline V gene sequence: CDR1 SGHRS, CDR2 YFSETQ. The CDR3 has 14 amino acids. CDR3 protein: CASSLEGGVTEAFF. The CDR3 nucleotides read TGCGCCAGCAGCTTGGAGGGAGGGGTTACTGAAGCTTTCTTT.

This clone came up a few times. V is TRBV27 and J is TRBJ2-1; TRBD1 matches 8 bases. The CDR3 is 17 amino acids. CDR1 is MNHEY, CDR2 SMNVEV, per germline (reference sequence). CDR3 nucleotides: TGTGCAAGCCGCCGCGGACAGGGCCCTCTCGGGTACAATGAGCAGTTCTTC. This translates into CASRRGQGPLGYNEQFF.

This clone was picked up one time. The CDR3 DNA sequence: TGTGCCAGCAGCCCTCGGACAGGTGACTACGAGCAGTACTTC. Its protein is CASSPRTGDYEQYF. This sequence joins TRBV3-1 (or the pseudogene TRBV3-2) and TRBJ2-7; the match to TRBD1 covers 7 bases. There are 14 residues in the CDR3. Germline assignment: CDR1 LGHDT and CDR2 YNNKEL (reference sequence). Losses at the gene ends were 4 bases for V and 3 bases for J; bases not matched to a gene: 6.